This is a list of T cell receptor beta chains from one sample in a study of molecular identifiers for immune sequencing clone quantification. TCRdb ran MiXCR on the PCR reads and lists one entry per CDR3 protein. This sample has about 330,000 distinct CDR3 sequences; 24% occur once, and the top ten carry approximately 0.74%. Sequenced: naive CD8+ T cells from blood, with Jurkat cell RNA spiked in. Receptors were obtained from a human donor in good health. Some libraries in this study had Jurkat cell RNA spiked in. Both conserved end residues are part of each CDR3. Fields, in order: J gene, D gene, V gene, clone size, CDR3 DNA, CDR3 protein. The D gene is left open where the match is weak. Clone size is not always given. Where it is, it says once, few, many or a class for expanded clones.

j_gene: TRBJ2-7; d_gene: .; v_gene: TRBV7-6; abundance: .; CDR3nt: TGTGCCAGCAGCCCATCGCGGTTCTACGAGCAGTACTTC; CDR3aa: CASSPSRFYEQYF
j_gene: TRBJ2-1; d_gene: TRBD2; v_gene: TRBV6-5; abundance: many; CDR3nt: TGTGCCAGCAGTCTTACTAGCGGGAGTAGCCATGAGCAGTTCTTC; CDR3aa: CASSLTSGSSHEQFF
j_gene: TRBJ2-3; d_gene: .; v_gene: TRBV7-2; abundance: many; CDR3nt: TGTGCCAGCAGCTTAGATGAGGGGGGAATAGATACGCAGTATTTT; CDR3aa: CASSLDEGGIDTQYF
j_gene: TRBJ1-1; d_gene: .; v_gene: TRBV5-6; abundance: few; CDR3nt: TGTGCCAGCAGCTTGCGGGGCATGGGGACTGAAGCTTTCTTT; CDR3aa: CASSLRGMGTEAFF
j_gene: TRBJ2-3; d_gene: TRBD2; v_gene: TRBV27; abundance: .; CDR3nt: TGTGCCAGCAGGCTGGAGCGGGGGGGCCAAGTTGGCGCAGATACGCAGTATTTT; CDR3aa: CASRLERGGQVGADTQYF
j_gene: TRBJ2-7; d_gene: .; v_gene: TRBV5-6; abundance: .; CDR3nt: TGTGCCAGCAGCTTGGGATCGGCAGGATACGAGCAGTACTTC; CDR3aa: CASSLGSAGYEQYF
j_gene: TRBJ2-3; d_gene: TRBD2; v_gene: TRBV20-1; abundance: .; CDR3nt: TGCAGTGCTATCCACGCGACTAGCATATCAGGGTTAGATACGCAGTATTTT; CDR3aa: CSAIHATSISGLDTQYF
j_gene: TRBJ1-1; d_gene: .; v_gene: TRBV4-3; abundance: .; CDR3nt: TGCGCCAGCAGCCAAGGGCAGTTCGGCATGAACACTGAAGCTTTCTTT; CDR3aa: CASSQGQFGMNTEAFF
j_gene: TRBJ2-7; d_gene: .; v_gene: TRBV5-1; abundance: .; CDR3nt: TGCGCCAGCAGCTTGGCGGGAAAATTGTACGAGCAGTACTTC; CDR3aa: CASSLAGKLYEQYF
j_gene: TRBJ1-5; d_gene: .; v_gene: TRBV18; abundance: many; CDR3nt: TGCGCCAGCAGCCCCAACCCTTATAGCAATCAGCCCCAGCATTTT; CDR3aa: CASSPNPYSNQPQHF
j_gene: TRBJ1-4; d_gene: TRBD1; v_gene: TRBV3-1; abundance: .; CDR3nt: TGTGCCAGCAGCCCATCAGGGGGAGGTGAAAAACTGTTTTTT; CDR3aa: CASSPSGGGEKLFF
j_gene: TRBJ2-2; d_gene: TRBD2; v_gene: TRBV11-3; abundance: .; CDR3nt: TGTGCCAGCAGCTCGGGACTAGCTCGGAACACCGGGGAGCTGTTTTTT; CDR3aa: CASSSGLARNTGELFF
j_gene: TRBJ1-1; d_gene: .; v_gene: TRBV19; abundance: .; CDR3nt: TGTGCCAGTAGTATATTCGGCCCTCCCGACACTGAAGCTATCTTT; CDR3aa: CASSIFGPPDTEAIF
j_gene: TRBJ1-1; d_gene: TRBD1; v_gene: TRBV29-1; abundance: .; CDR3nt: TGCAGCGTATCAGGGGGCTTAAGCACTGAAGCTTTCTTT; CDR3aa: CSVSGGLSTEAFF